These 27 T cell receptor beta chains originate from one sample sequenced in a study of shared clonotypes between healthy human individuals. Repertoires were generated with immunoSEQ multiplex PCR, while TCRdb's copy carries only in-frame clones and drops some. The sample records approximately 980,000 clones, roughly 72% being singletons. The sequenced sample was memory CD4+ T cells sorted from blood. Noted subset: CD45RA-negative fraction. The receptors originated from a young man in good health.

V is TRBV7-6 and J is TRBJ2-7; D is unclear. This CDR3 region has 16 residues. CDR1 is SGHVS and CDR2 is FNYEAQ in the germline V gene. V shed 1 base and J shed 3 bases, with 16 bases lying between them. DNA of the CDR3: TGTGCCAGCAGCTTAGGCCGAGGCCAGCCCTACTACGAGCAGTACTTC. This gives the protein CASSLGRGQPYYEQYF.

This clone was picked up many times. The rearrangement links TRBV30 to TRBJ1-4; 12 bases are shared with TRBD1. V gave up 2 bases and J gave up 7 bases; unmatched junction bases: 5. This CDR3 is built from 15 residues. CDR1 GTSNPN and CDR2 SVGIG come from the germline V gene (reference sequence). Here the CDR3 reads CAWSQGTGGPEKLFF. The DNA of the CDR3 is TGTGCCTGGAGTCAAGGGACAGGGGGCCCTGAAAAACTGTTTTTT.

This sequence joins TRBV9 and TRBJ1-2; 9 bases agree with TRBD1. V was pared by 0 bases and J by 4 bases, with 13 bases of the junction left unmatched. The CDR3 contains 18 residues. Germline-derived CDR1 and CDR2 are SGDLS and YYNGEE. The CDR3: CASSVGPTSSGQGYGYTF. DNA for the CDR3: TGTGCCAGCAGCGTAGGGCCCACAAGTTCGGGACAGGGCTATGGCTACACCTTC.

This clone was picked up a small number of times. The chain is built from TRBV19 and TRBJ2-1; the D gene could be TRBD1 or TRBD2 (6 bases each). The CDR3 runs 15 residues. Per the germline V gene, CDR1 is LNHDA and CDR2 is SQIVND (reference sequence). V was pared by 9 bases and J by 4 bases, with 19 bases between. In DNA form, the CDR3 reads TGTGCCAGCTCCAGTGGGGGGCTGGGGTACAATGAGCAGTTCTTC. Encoded protein: CASSSGGLGYNEQFF.

This sequence joins TRBV27 and TRBJ2-5; TRBD1 aligns across 7 bases. Germline lookup yields CDR1 MNHEY and CDR2 SMNVEV (reference sequence). This CDR3 region has 15 residues. The V segment lost 3 bases and the J segment 3 bases; nucleotides outside the gene matches: 7. The CDR3 spells CASSFPPGTEETQYF. As DNA, the CDR3 is TGTGCCAGCAGTTTTCCACCCGGGACAGAAGAGACCCAGTACTTC.

On this clone itself: It may be a read error: a sequence one base away is much more abundant. CDR3 DNA: TGTGCCAGCAGCCCCGGGACAGGGAGAGAGACCCAGTACTTC. Amino acid sequence: CASSPGTGRETQYF. The chain employs TRBV28 and TRBJ2-5; 9 nucleotides agree with TRBD1. The CDR3 sequence is 14 residues long. V was pared by 6 bases and J by 4 bases, with 6 bases of the junction left unmatched. Germline V lookup: CDR1 MDHEN, CDR2 SYDVKM.

CDR3 in amino acids: CASSWTRASTDTQYF. CDR3 bases: TGTGCCAGCAGTTGGACTCGTGCTAGCACAGATACGCAGTATTTT. The chain couples TRBV2 to TRBJ2-3; tentative D call: TRBD2 (5 bases). The CDR3 sequence is 15 residues long. CDR1 and CDR2 (germline): SNHLY, FYNNEI. The ends were cut back, 5 bases at V and 0 bases at J, with 12 bases in the middle.

This clone was counted many times. The chain recombines TRBV18 with TRBJ1-2; D unresolved. This CDR3 region has 14 residues. The ends were cut back, 3 bases at V and 5 bases at J, with 13 bases in the middle. CDR1 and CDR2 (germline): KGHSH, LQKENI. CDR3 coding DNA: TGTGCCAGCTCACCTGAGTCGCTGGGATATGGCTACACCTTC. It is translated as CASSPESLGYGYTF.

The chain uses TRBV5-4 and TRBJ1-6; perhaps TRBD1 as D (6 bases). Germline CDR1 is SGHNT and CDR2 is YYREEE (reference sequence). V was pared by 0 bases and J by 9 bases, with 13 bases between. This CDR3 contains 15 residues. CDR3 bases: TGTGCCAGCAGCTTGGGACAGGCCGAGGGTTCACCCCTCCACTTT. It specifies CASSLGQAEGSPLHF.

This sequence joins TRBV12-5 and TRBJ2-3; D gene uncertain. The CDR3 contains 12 residues. Trimming took 2 bases from V and 4 from J, leaving 4 bases between them. Germline CDR1 is LGHNT and CDR2 is FRNRAP. The CDR3 loop is CASGLPPDTQYF. The DNA of the CDR3 is TGTGCTAGTGGTTTGCCCCCAGATACGCAGTATTTT.

The V gene is TRBV30, the J gene TRBJ2-3, with 7 nucleotides matching TRBD2. Germline values: CDR1 GTSNPN, CDR2 SVGIG (reference sequence). The CDR3 is 15 amino acids. Trimming cost V 0 bases and J 8 bases; bases outside gene matches: 11. CDR3 loop: CAWSVGGVTQATQYF. The CDR3, as DNA: TGTGCCTGGAGTGTTGGGGGGGTTACGCAAGCTACGCAGTATTTT.

The genes are TRBV6-5 and TRBJ1-2; D is possibly TRBD1 (5 bases). Trimming shortened V by 3 bases and J by 4 bases, and 18 bases separated the two germline ends. The CDR3 consists of 16 residues. Per the germline V gene, CDR1 is MNHEY and CDR2 is SVGAGI. This CDR3 reads CASSYDQVAGTYGYTF. Here the CDR3 DNA reads TGTGCCAGCAGTTATGATCAGGTGGCAGGGACCTATGGCTACACCTTC.

This chain uses TRBV2 with TRBJ2-1, with no clear D. The germline V and J ends were trimmed by 4 bases and 5 bases, with 6 bases remaining between them. The germline V gene encodes CDR1 SNHLY and CDR2 FYNNEI. The CDR3 has 12 amino acids. The CDR3 here is CASSGLNNEQFF. CDR3 coding DNA: TGTGCCAGCAGTGGTCTAAACAATGAGCAGTTCTTC.

The chain has TRBV7-2 and TRBJ2-7; 8 bases are a match to TRBD1. CDR3 length equals 16 residues. CDR1 is SGHTA and CDR2 is FQGNSA in the germline V gene. V was clipped by 1 base and J by 7 bases; unmatched bases: 12. CDR3 region: CASSLDYWTGQGEQYF. The CDR3 nucleotides are TGTGCCAGCAGCTTAGATTACTGGACAGGGCAGGGGGAGCAGTACTTC.

The J gene is TRBJ2-7, the V gene TRBV30, with a weak D call TRBD1 (5 bases). V gave up 2 bases and J gave up 6 bases, with 20 bases separating them. This CDR3 has 15 residues. Per the germline V gene, CDR1 is GTSNPN and CDR2 is SVGIG (reference sequence). This chain's CDR3 is CAWSLQGRWYGEQYF. For the CDR3, the DNA is TGTGCCTGGAGTTTGCAGGGTCGTTGGTATGGCGAGCAGTACTTC.

The gene calls are TRBV30 and TRBJ1-1, with D possibly TRBD1 on 5 matching bases. The germline V gene encodes CDR1 GTSNPN and CDR2 SVGIG (reference sequence). This CDR3 is 13 amino acids long. Between the trimmed V and J ends, which lost 3 bases and 5 bases, there was a span of 13 bases. The CDR3 loop is CAWRNGGRTEAFF. DNA for the CDR3: TGTGCCTGGAGGAACGGGGGTAGGACTGAAGCTTTCTTT.

The chain recombines TRBV7-9 with TRBJ2-7, with 11 nucleotides matching TRBD2. The CDR3 contains 15 residues. Germline loops: CDR1 SEHNR, CDR2 FQNEAQ (reference sequence). V lost 1 base and J lost 5; bases outside the gene matches: 4. The CDR3 here is CASSLGSGGAHEQYF. DNA of the CDR3: TGTGCCAGCAGCTTAGGTAGCGGGGGGGCCCACGAGCAGTACTTC.

The chain couples TRBV6-1 to TRBJ1-3; D is unresolved. V lost 2 bases to trimming and J lost 3 bases, with 2 bases between them. Germline CDR1 reads MNHNS; CDR2 reads SASEGT. The CDR3 is 12 residues long. CDR3 protein: CASSERGNTIYF. In DNA form, the CDR3 reads TGTGCCAGCAGTGAACGTGGAAACACCATATATTTT.

The chain is built from TRBV4-2 and TRBJ1-5; D is undetermined. Germline-derived CDR1 and CDR2 are LGHNA and YNFKEQ. CDR3 length: 15 amino acids. V was clipped by 0 bases and J by 4 bases, with 10 bases between them. In DNA, the CDR3 is TGTGCCAGCAGCCAAGAGGAGTCAACAAATCAGCCCCAGCATTTT. This codes for CASSQEESTNQPQHF.

The genes are TRBV5-1 and TRBJ2-1, with D perhaps TRBD2 (5 bases). Germline V CDR1 and CDR2: SGHRS, YFSETQ. The CDR3 totals 16 residues. V lost 0 bases to trimming and J lost 2 bases, with 12 bases between them. CDR3 in DNA: TGCGCCAGCAGCTTGGCATACGGGGATCCCTACAATGAGCAGTTCTTC. Translating gives CASSLAYGDPYNEQFF.

The rearrangement links TRBV28 to TRBJ2-1; TRBD2 aligns across 12 bases. Germline CDR1 MDHEN, CDR2 SYDVKM. Losses at the gene ends were 5 bases for V and 6 bases for J; bases not matched to a gene: 14. The CDR3 length is 18 residues. The CDR3 DNA is TGTGCCAGCAGTCCTAGCGGGGGGGCCTATCGGACTGGCAATGAGCAGTTCTTC. Its protein product is CASSPSGGAYRTGNEQFF.

A remark on this clone: The junction shows a germline mismatch at one end, possibly a read error. The chain links TRBV5-1 to TRBJ2-1; no clear D. The CDR3 spans 14 residues. The germline V gene encodes CDR1 SGHRS and CDR2 YFSETQ. The CDR3 DNA reads as TGCGCCAGCCGCTTTGCCGGCGACTACAATGAGCAGTTCTTC. Translation gives CASRFAGDYNEQFF. The whole variable domain, filled in from reference TRBV5-1 and TRBJ2-1, reads KAGVTQTPRYLIKTRGQQVTLSCSPISGHRSVSWYQQTPGQGLQFLFEYFSETQRNKGNFPGRFSGRQFSNSRSEMNVSTLELGDSALYLCASRFAGDYNEQFFGPGTRLTVL.

The rearrangement uses TRBV27 and TRBJ1-1; the D is unclear. The V end lost 5 bases, the J end lost 3 bases, and 13 bases lay between the germline ends. Germline V gene sequence: CDR1 MNHEY, CDR2 SMNVEV (reference sequence). The CDR3 extends over 14 amino acids. The CDR3: CASSPVTAYTEAFF. The CDR3, as DNA: TGTGCCAGCAGTCCAGTGACGGCTTACACTGAAGCTTTCTTT.

The chain recombines TRBV9 with TRBJ2-2; D perhaps matches TRBD2 (5 bases). This CDR3 has 15 residues. Germline V CDR1 and CDR2: SGDLS, YYNGEE. The ends were cut back, 4 bases at V and 0 bases at J, with 10 bases in the middle. CDR3 sequence reads: CASSPSTTNTGELFF. CDR3 nucleotide sequence: TGTGCCAGCAGCCCTTCGACTACGAACACCGGGGAGCTGTTTTTT. Full variable domain (remainder filled in from reference TRBV9 and TRBJ2-2): DSGVTQTPKHLITATGQRVTLRCSPRSGDLSVYWYQQSLDQGLQFLIQYYNGEERAKGNILERFSAQQFPDLHSELNLSSLELGDSALYFCASSPSTTNTGELFFGEGSRLTVL.

The chain combines TRBV11-2 with TRBJ2-7; D remains unclear. The V end lost 5 bases, the J end lost 0 bases, and 14 bases lay between the germline ends. Germline CDR1 reads SGHAT; CDR2 reads FQNNGV. The CDR3 covers 15 residues. CDR3 sequence (DNA): TGTGCCAGCAGCGGACCGGGTCCGGGCTCCTACGAGCAGTACTTC. The encoded protein is CASSGPGPGSYEQYF. The full variable domain, rest sourced from reference TRBV11-2 and TRBJ2-7, is EAGVAQSPRYKIIEKRQSVAFWCNPISGHATLYWYQQILGQGPKLLIQFQNNGVVDDSQLPKDRFSAERLKGVDSTLKIQPAKLEDSAVYLCASSGPGPGSYEQYFGPGTRLTVT.

This clone turned up a few times. The V call is TRBV28, the J call TRBJ2-5; 9 bases are shared with TRBD1. The CDR3 has 16 residues. Germline-derived CDR1 and CDR2 are MDHEN and SYDVKM. The V and J ends lost 2 bases and 4 bases, in that order; junction bases with no gene match: 8. CDR3 nucleotides: TGTGCCAGCAGTTTAGCCGGGGGGACAGGGTTAGAGACCCAGTACTTC. This gives the protein CASSLAGGTGLETQYF.

The rearrangement joins TRBV5-1 to TRBJ1-5; weak D call: TRBD1 (6 bases). The CDR3 extends over 14 amino acids. Trimming stripped 2 bases from V and 6 bases from J, with 12 bases between. Per germline, CDR1 SGHRS and CDR2 YFSETQ. This CDR3 reads CASSFRGQGQPQHF. The CDR3 bases are TGCGCCAGCAGCTTCCGGGGGCAAGGTCAGCCCCAGCATTTT.